A selection of T cell receptor beta chains follows, all from one sample in a study of a mutant IDH1 vaccine in newly diagnosed glioma. Here immunoSEQ multiplex PCR was the method, and the copy in TCRdb shows in-frame clones only, minus some. This sample carries tens of thousands of clones, more than 60% of them seen once, and the ten largest clones take around 1.9%. Sequenced here: PBMCs, sampled from a glioma patient treated with radiotherapy, temozolomide or both. The origin of the receptors is a woman in her thirties or forties with glioma. Both conserved end residues are part of each CDR3. Each record gives: CDR3 DNA, CDR3 protein, clone size, D gene, V gene, J gene. D genes are given only for firm matches. Part of the rows lack a size; the others show once, few, many or a class for expanded clones.

cdr3_nt: TGTGCCAGTAGTATCACCGGGGAGCTGTTTTTT
cdr3_aa: CASSITGELFF
clone_size: -
d_call: -
v_call: TRBV19
j_call: TRBJ2-2

cdr3_nt: TGTGCCAGCAGTTTGAGTGGGGACAGATTGCTGATGAACACTGAAGCTTTCTTT
cdr3_aa: CASSLSGDRLLMNTEAFF
clone_size: -
d_call: TRBD1
v_call: TRBV27
j_call: TRBJ1-1

cdr3_nt: TGCGCCAGCAGTGAGTCTGGGAGTGAGCAGTTCTTC
cdr3_aa: CASSESGSEQFF
clone_size: -
d_call: -
v_call: TRBV10-1
j_call: TRBJ2-1

cdr3_nt: TGTGCCAGCAGCGAAGAGAGGGTAAGAAACACCATATATTTT
cdr3_aa: CASSEERVRNTIYF
clone_size: -
d_call: -
v_call: TRBV13
j_call: TRBJ1-3

cdr3_nt: TGTGCCAGCAGTGAAGCGTCGGGCCTCTATGGCTACACCTTC
cdr3_aa: CASSEASGLYGYTF
clone_size: -
d_call: -
v_call: TRBV6-1
j_call: TRBJ1-2

cdr3_nt: TGTGCCAGCAGCACCCCGACAGGGGGAAATTCACCCCTCCACTTT
cdr3_aa: CASSTPTGGNSPLHF
clone_size: -
d_call: TRBD1
v_call: TRBV5-4
j_call: TRBJ1-6

cdr3_nt: TGTGCCACCTCCCTCTATTCAGGGGGCAGGAACGAGCAGTACTTC
cdr3_aa: CATSLYSGGRNEQYF
clone_size: -
d_call: TRBD1
v_call: TRBV19
j_call: TRBJ2-7

cdr3_nt: TGCGCCAGCAGCTTGGATATTAGGGGGACTAGCGGAAACACCGGGGAGCTGTTTTTT
cdr3_aa: CASSLDIRGTSGNTGELFF
clone_size: -
d_call: TRBD2
v_call: TRBV5-1
j_call: TRBJ2-2

cdr3_nt: TGTGCCAGCAGACCTAGGACAGCCACCGGGGAGCTGTTTTTT
cdr3_aa: CASRPRTATGELFF
clone_size: -
d_call: -
v_call: TRBV6-1
j_call: TRBJ2-2

cdr3_nt: TGCGCCAGCAGCTTGGACATGGGTGAGCAGTTCTTC
cdr3_aa: CASSLDMGEQFF
clone_size: -
d_call: -
v_call: TRBV5-1
j_call: TRBJ2-1

cdr3_nt: TGTGCCAGCAGCGTGTGGGACAGCAAAGATCAGCCCCAGCATTTT
cdr3_aa: CASSVWDSKDQPQHF
clone_size: -
d_call: TRBD1
v_call: TRBV9
j_call: TRBJ1-5

cdr3_nt: TGTGCCAGCAGCTCCCAGCGGGGGAATACGCAGTATTTT
cdr3_aa: CASSSQRGNTQYF
clone_size: -
d_call: TRBD2
v_call: TRBV7-2
j_call: TRBJ2-3

cdr3_nt: TGCAGCGTAGGCCTCCAGGAGACCCAGTACTTC
cdr3_aa: CSVGLQETQYF
clone_size: -
d_call: -
v_call: TRBV29-1
j_call: TRBJ2-5

cdr3_nt: TGTGCCAGCAGCCTTCAGGTCGGGGGCACTGAAGCTTTCTTT
cdr3_aa: CASSLQVGGTEAFF
clone_size: few
d_call: -
v_call: TRBV4-2
j_call: TRBJ1-1

cdr3_nt: TGTGCCAGCAGCTTAATTGGGGGCACTGAAGCTTTCTTT
cdr3_aa: CASSLIGGTEAFF
clone_size: -
d_call: -
v_call: TRBV7-9
j_call: TRBJ1-1

cdr3_nt: TGTGCCTGGAGTGTACACGGGGGCACAGATACGCAGTATTTT
cdr3_aa: CAWSVHGGTDTQYF
clone_size: -
d_call: -
v_call: TRBV30
j_call: TRBJ2-3

cdr3_nt: TGTGCCAGCAGCGCCGGACCGAACACCGGGGAGCTGTTTTTT
cdr3_aa: CASSAGPNTGELFF
clone_size: -
d_call: -
v_call: TRBV9
j_call: TRBJ2-2

cdr3_nt: TGCGCCAGCAGCCCCGAGGACAGGGGGGACTATGGCTACACCTTC
cdr3_aa: CASSPEDRGDYGYTF
clone_size: -
d_call: TRBD1
v_call: TRBV4-3
j_call: TRBJ1-2

cdr3_nt: TGTGCCAGCAGCTTGGACAGGCCGCTAGGGGAAGCTTTCTTT
cdr3_aa: CASSLDRPLGEAFF
clone_size: -
d_call: -
v_call: TRBV5-6
j_call: TRBJ1-1

cdr3_nt: TGTGCCTGGAAGGGAACAGTAAATGAAAAACTGTTTTTT
cdr3_aa: CAWKGTVNEKLFF
clone_size: -
d_call: -
v_call: TRBV30
j_call: TRBJ1-4

cdr3_nt: TGTGCCATCAGTGAGAGGCTAGGGTGGGGAAACACCATATATTTT
cdr3_aa: CAISERLGWGNTIYF
clone_size: -
d_call: -
v_call: TRBV10-3
j_call: TRBJ1-3

cdr3_nt: TGTGCCAGCCGCGGCCCAGGGTGGAATCACAATGAGCAGTTCTTC
cdr3_aa: CASRGPGWNHNEQFF
clone_size: -
d_call: -
v_call: TRBV25-1
j_call: TRBJ2-1

cdr3_nt: TGCGCCAGCAGCGATACAGGGGCCAAAAACATTCAGTACTTC
cdr3_aa: CASSDTGAKNIQYF
clone_size: -
d_call: -
v_call: TRBV5-1
j_call: TRBJ2-4

cdr3_nt: TGCAGCGTTGAAGAAGGCACAGATACGCAGTATTTT
cdr3_aa: CSVEEGTDTQYF
clone_size: -
d_call: -
v_call: TRBV29-1
j_call: TRBJ2-3

cdr3_nt: TGTGCCAGCAGCGATGGGGTTCGCACAGATACGCAGTATTTT
cdr3_aa: CASSDGVRTDTQYF
clone_size: -
d_call: -
v_call: TRBV7-2
j_call: TRBJ2-3

cdr3_nt: TGCAGCGTGGACTTTTCCAACACTGAAGCTTTCTTT
cdr3_aa: CSVDFSNTEAFF
clone_size: few
d_call: -
v_call: TRBV29-1
j_call: TRBJ1-1

cdr3_nt: TGTGCCATCAGTGAGTCCGGAGATACGCAGTATTTT
cdr3_aa: CAISESGDTQYF
clone_size: -
d_call: -
v_call: TRBV10-3
j_call: TRBJ2-3

cdr3_nt: TGTGCCTGGAGTGTAAGTCGTCGCGACTATGGCTACACCTTC
cdr3_aa: CAWSVSRRDYGYTF
clone_size: -
d_call: -
v_call: TRBV30
j_call: TRBJ1-2

cdr3_nt: TGTGCCAGTAGTATAGGCAGGGGGCTCGACTACGAGCAGTACTTC
cdr3_aa: CASSIGRGLDYEQYF
clone_size: -
d_call: TRBD1
v_call: TRBV19
j_call: TRBJ2-7

cdr3_nt: TGTGCCAGCAGCCCCGGGACAGGGGTCAATCAGCCCCAGCATTTT
cdr3_aa: CASSPGTGVNQPQHF
clone_size: few
d_call: TRBD1
v_call: TRBV11-2
j_call: TRBJ1-5

cdr3_nt: TGCGCCAGCAGCAGACTGGGGGCGCGAGAAAAACTGTTTTTT
cdr3_aa: CASSRLGAREKLFF
clone_size: -
d_call: -
v_call: TRBV5-1
j_call: TRBJ1-4

cdr3_nt: TGCGCCAGCAGGGGACTAGCCCCAGATACGCAGTATTTT
cdr3_aa: CASRGLAPDTQYF
clone_size: -
d_call: TRBD2
v_call: TRBV10-2
j_call: TRBJ2-3